The 2 T cell receptor beta chains reported below all come from one sample, sequenced in a study of shared clonotypes between healthy human individuals. Terminally differentiated effector memory CD45RA+ cells were left out of the naive CD8 fraction, which was CD45RO-negative and positively selected for CCR7. Assay: immunoSEQ multiplex PCR; the TCRdb copy retains only in-frame clones and omits some. Here the sample spans hundreds of thousands of clones, about 96% being singletons. The specimen sequenced was naive CD8+ T cells sorted from blood. The receptors shown here come from a woman in her 30s in good health.

In its sample, this clone was seen a few times. Other nucleotide sequences in the sample specify the same CDR3. The rearrangement uses TRBV7-2 and TRBJ2-7; unclear D gene. Trimming removed 5 bases from V and 2 bases from J, with 4 bases in between. The CDR3 runs to 11 residues. Germline CDR1 SGHTA, CDR2 FQGNSA. The CDR3 coding sequence is TGTGCCAGCAGCCCCGCCTACGAGCAGTACTTC. Protein sequence: CASSPAYEQYF.

The chain couples TRBV27 to TRBJ1-4; 9 bases are a match to TRBD1. There are 15 residues in the CDR3. V lost 6 bases and J lost 14; bases outside the gene matches: 16. The germline CDR1 and CDR2 sequences are MNHEY and SMNVEV (reference sequence). The DNA of the CDR3 is TGTGCCAGCAGGCCAACCGGGACAGGGTTGATCGGGCTGTTTTTT. It yields the protein CASRPTGTGLIGLFF.